The 24 T cell receptor beta chains below all came from one sample that was sequenced in a study of T cell repertoires in cytomegalovirus infection. TCRdb re-called the reads with MiXCR, one entry per CDR3 protein. The table lists approximately 180,000 distinct CDR3 sequences, roughly 17% of them singletons. Input material: CD8+ T cells from PBMCs. Receptors were obtained from a human donor in good health (CMV status not recorded). Some clones in this sample may be carry-over from other donors' samples.

The V gene is TRBV20-1, the J gene TRBJ1-1; D gene unclear. This CDR3 is 10 amino acids long. CDR1 and CDR2 from the germline V gene are DFQATT and SNEGSKA (reference sequence). The ends were cut back, 5 bases at V and 2 bases at J, with 3 bases in the middle. The DNA for the CDR3 is TGCAGTGCTTTTAACACTGAAGCTTTCTTT. This sequence encodes CSAFNTEAFF.

This clonotype was seen a handful of times. The rearrangement links TRBV4-2 to TRBJ2-7; D is ambiguous. The CDR3 is made up of 14 amino acids. Germline V gives CDR1 LGHNA, CDR2 YNFKEQ. The V end was cut by 1 base, the J end by 3 bases, with 10 bases between. DNA of the CDR3: TGTGCCAGCAGCCAAGGTTCGGGTCTCTACGAGCAGTACTTC. It encodes CASSQGSGLYEQYF.

The rearrangement uses TRBV27 and TRBJ2-7; the match to TRBD1 covers 7 bases. Germline V gene sequence: CDR1 MNHEY, CDR2 SMNVEV (reference sequence). The V gene end was trimmed by 6 bases and the J gene end by 0 bases; junction bases not matched to a gene: 8. The CDR3 length is 15 residues. The CDR3 DNA is TGTGCCAGCAGCCCGGACAGGCCCAGCTCCTACGAGCAGTACTTC. This gives the protein CASSPDRPSSYEQYF.

The V and J genes are TRBV7-9 and TRBJ2-1, with TRBD1 matching over 7 bases. The CDR3 extends over 13 amino acids. The junction had 6 bases not matched to a gene; V was cut back by 7 bases and J by 6 bases. The germline V gene has CDR1 SEHNR and CDR2 FQNEAQ (reference sequence). As DNA, the CDR3 is TGTGCCAGCAACCGGGACAGCGTCAATGAGCAGTTCTTC. Its protein is CASNRDSVNEQFF.

This clonotype appeared a few times. The V and J genes are TRBV7-2 and TRBJ1-2; the D gene is possibly TRBD1 (6 bases). The length of the CDR3 is 13 residues. Germline loops: CDR1 SGHTA, CDR2 FQGNSA. The ends were cut back, 1 base at V and 6 bases at J, with 9 bases in the middle. The CDR3 DNA is TGTGCCAGCAGCTTAGGGGACATGGATGGCTACACCTTC. Translated: CASSLGDMDGYTF.

In this sample, this clonotype turned up a few times. The gene calls are TRBV12-3 or TRBV12-4 and TRBJ1-1, with D uncertain. The CDR3 is 19 residues long. V lost 3 bases and J lost 0, with 23 bases in between. The CDR3 here is CASSFPKDPVVHMNTEAFF. Here the CDR3 DNA reads TGTGCCAGCAGTTTCCCCAAGGACCCCGTTGTCCATATGAACACTGAAGCTTTCTTT.

This clonotype was found a few times. The rearrangement uses TRBV7-9 and TRBJ2-5; D remains ambiguous. This CDR3 comprises 12 residues. V was clipped by 10 bases and J by 5 bases, with 14 bases between them. From germline, CDR1 is SEHNR and CDR2 FQNEAQ (reference sequence). DNA for the CDR3: TGTGCCACTACAGACTCCGGGGAGACCCAGTACTTC. Its protein is CATTDSGETQYF.

This clonotype was picked up a small number of times. The chain uses TRBV12-3 or TRBV12-4 and TRBJ1-1; TRBD1 is a possible D gene (6 bases). Trimming removed 10 bases at V and 6 bases at J, with 30 bases between. The CDR3 runs 17 residues. CDR3 sequence (DNA): TGTGCCACGCCTGTTCAATCCTCAGACAGGCCGTGGGCTGAAGCTTTCTTT. Its translation is CATPVQSSDRPWAEAFF.

This clonotype was counted between two and nine times. The chain uses TRBV12-3 or TRBV12-4 and TRBJ2-1; no definite D call. This CDR3 spans 11 amino acids. The V gene lost 4 bases and the J gene lost 9 bases, with 7 bases spanning the gap. The CDR3 region has the DNA TGTGCCAGCAGTTCCATCAGTGAGCAGTTCTTC. The encoded protein is CASSSISEQFF.

This chain joins TRBV7-2 and TRBJ2-2, with TRBD2 identical over 7 bases. Germline CDR1 and CDR2: SGHTA and FQGNSA. This CDR3 is built from 18 residues. V lost 1 base to trimming and J lost 6 bases; unmatched junction nucleotides: 14. CDR3 in amino acids: CASSLVPSGARPAGELFF. The DNA for the CDR3 is TGTGCCAGCAGCTTAGTCCCGAGCGGGGCGAGGCCCGCCGGGGAGCTGTTTTTT.

This chain connects TRBV28 to TRBJ2-7; the D call may be TRBD1 or TRBD2 (5 bases each). V was clipped by 4 bases and J by 4 bases, with 14 bases between them. CDR1 is MDHEN, CDR2 SYDVKM, per germline. This CDR3 has 14 amino acids. For the CDR3, the DNA is TGTGCCAGCAGTTCCCCGGGACGGAGATACGAGCAGTACTTC. Its protein is CASSSPGRRYEQYF.

The V call is TRBV29-1, the J call TRBJ2-1, with TRBD2 as a possible D gene (6 bases). V was cut by 7 bases and J by 7 bases, with 20 bases left in between. CDR1 and CDR2 from the germline V gene are SQVTM and ANQGSEA. The CDR3 loop spans 14 amino acids. This chain's CDR3 is CSAAGLPYGNEQFF. For the CDR3, the DNA is TGCAGCGCTGCGGGACTCCCGTATGGGAATGAGCAGTTCTTC.

The CDR3 DNA follows: TGCGCCAGCAGCCAGGGACAGGGTTCAAACATTCAGTACTTC. Translation gives CASSQGQGSNIQYF. The rearrangement links TRBV4-1 to TRBJ2-4; 9 bases align to TRBD1. J lost 6 bases, V lost 3 bases, and 3 bases had no gene match. The CDR3 is 14 residues long. Germline lookup yields CDR1 MGHRA and CDR2 YSYEKL.

This clonotype was recorded a few times. This chain links TRBV4-3 with TRBJ2-1; no clear D. This CDR3 has 13 amino acids. Trimming stripped 8 bases from V and 0 bases from J, with 8 bases between. Germline V lookup: CDR1 LGHNA, CDR2 YSLEER. The chain's CDR3 is CASAQDSYNEQFF. The CDR3 DNA reads TGCGCCAGCGCGCAGGACTCCTACAATGAGCAGTTCTTC.

This chain links TRBV12-3 or TRBV12-4 with TRBJ1-2; D is undetermined. The CDR3 totals 15 residues. V shed 3 bases and J shed 4 bases, with 15 bases lying between them. The CDR3: CASSLEGLPSYGYTF. Written as DNA, the CDR3 is TGTGCCAGCAGTTTGGAGGGTCTCCCCTCCTATGGCTACACCTTC.

This clonotype was counted only a few times. V gene TRBV4-2 combines with J gene TRBJ1-2; D might be TRBD1 (5 bases). Trimming removed 0 bases at V and 6 bases at J, with 14 bases between. The CDR3 runs 15 residues. Germline loops: CDR1 LGHNA, CDR2 YNFKEQ. The CDR3: CASSQEIGRVNGYTF. The DNA of the CDR3 is TGTGCCAGCAGCCAAGAAATCGGCAGGGTTAATGGCTACACCTTC.

The chain has TRBV6-2 or TRBV6-3 and TRBJ2-2; TRBD1 matches at 9 bases. The V gene's germline CDR1 is MNHEY and CDR2 SVGEGT. The CDR3 length is 15 residues. The V segment lost 4 bases and the J segment 6 bases; nucleotides outside the gene matches: 6. The CDR3 nucleotides are TGTGCCAGCAGTTCGGACAGGGGAAAAGCCGGGGAGCTGTTTTTT. Its protein product is CASSSDRGKAGELFF.

This chain links TRBV7-2 with TRBJ1-2; the D gene is possibly TRBD1 (5 bases). With 6 bases removed from V and 6 bases from J, the gap between germline ends came to 23 bases. This CDR3 spans 16 amino acids. CDR1 is SGHTA and CDR2 is FQGNSA in the germline V gene. This CDR3 is CASSQLDWGLGDGYTF. DNA for the CDR3: TGTGCCAGCAGTCAACTCGACTGGGGACTGGGGGATGGCTACACCTTC.

The chain combines TRBV7-2 with TRBJ1-6; the D is unclear. V lost 2 bases and J 0 bases, leaving 5 bases between the germline ends. The CDR3 is 15 residues long. Germline CDR1 and CDR2: SGHTA and FQGNSA. CDR3 nucleotide sequence: TGTGCCAGCAGCTTATCCAGCTCCTATAATTCACCCCTCCACTTT. Translated: CASSLSSSYNSPLHF.

This clonotype has only a few counts. The CDR3 sequence is CASSEGASGLNEQFF. In DNA form, the CDR3 reads TGTGCCAGCAGCGAAGGTGCTAGCGGCCTCAATGAGCAGTTCTTC. The chain combines TRBV7-2 with TRBJ2-1; 7 bases are shared with TRBD2. There are 15 residues in the CDR3. Germline V gene data show CDR1 as SGHTA and CDR2 as FQGNSA. The trim removed 5 bases at V and 6 bases at J, leaving 10 bases unmatched.

The rearrangement uses TRBV19 and TRBJ1-5, with unresolved D. Germline CDR1 LNHDA, CDR2 SQIVND (reference sequence). V lost 5 bases to trimming and J lost 0 bases, with 8 bases between them. The CDR3 spans 14 residues. CDR3: CASSQVISNQPQHF. CDR3 coding DNA: TGTGCCAGTAGTCAGGTTATTAGCAATCAGCCCCAGCATTTT.

This clonotype was seen only a few times. The J gene is TRBJ2-1, the V gene TRBV27; no clear D gene. This CDR3 has 14 residues. V was cut by 5 bases and J by 4 bases, with 12 bases left in between. Germline V lookup: CDR1 MNHEY, CDR2 SMNVEV (reference sequence). DNA of the CDR3: TGTGCCAGCAGTCTACGGACCCAGTACAATGAGCAGTTCTTC. This translates into CASSLRTQYNEQFF.

This chain connects TRBV11-2 to TRBJ2-2; D possibly matches TRBD1 or TRBD2 (5 bases each). This CDR3 region has 15 residues. Trimming removed 5 bases at V and 4 bases at J, with 14 bases between. Germline CDR1 SGHAT, CDR2 FQNNGV. The CDR3 loop reads CASSADSGGTGELFF. DNA for the CDR3: TGTGCCAGCAGCGCCGACAGCGGTGGCACCGGGGAGCTGTTTTTT.

This clonotype appeared a few times. This chain uses TRBV5-5 with TRBJ2-5; 10 bases are shared with TRBD2. With 3 bases clipped from V and 2 bases from J, the junction kept 7 bases outside the gene matches. Germline CDR1 and CDR2: SGHKS and YYEKEE (reference sequence). The CDR3 has 16 residues. In DNA, the CDR3 is TGTGCCAGCAGCTATTGGACTAGCGGAGATCAAGAGACCCAGTACTTC. It is translated as CASSYWTSGDQETQYF.